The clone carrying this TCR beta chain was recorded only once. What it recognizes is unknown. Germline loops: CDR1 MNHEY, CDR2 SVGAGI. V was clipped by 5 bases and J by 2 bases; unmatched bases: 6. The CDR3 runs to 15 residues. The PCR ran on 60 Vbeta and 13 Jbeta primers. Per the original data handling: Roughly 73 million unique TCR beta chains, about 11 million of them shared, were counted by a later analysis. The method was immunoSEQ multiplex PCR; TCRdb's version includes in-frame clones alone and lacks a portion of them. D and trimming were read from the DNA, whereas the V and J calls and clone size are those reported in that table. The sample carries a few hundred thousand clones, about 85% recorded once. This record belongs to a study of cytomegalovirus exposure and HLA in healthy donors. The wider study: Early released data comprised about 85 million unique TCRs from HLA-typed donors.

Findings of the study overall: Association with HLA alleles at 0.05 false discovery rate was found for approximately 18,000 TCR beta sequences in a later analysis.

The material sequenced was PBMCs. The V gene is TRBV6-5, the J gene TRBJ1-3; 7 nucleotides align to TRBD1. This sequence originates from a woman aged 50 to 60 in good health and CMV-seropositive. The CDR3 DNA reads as TGTGCCAGCAGTCGACAGGGACGGGCTGGAAACACCATATATTTT. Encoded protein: CASSRQGRAGNTIYF.